These 9 T cell receptor beta chains were sequenced from one sample in a study of a mutant IDH1 vaccine in newly diagnosed glioma. Time point meaning: week 11, during vaccination. Alongside topical imiquimod, each dose of vaccine comprised 300 ug of mutant IDH1 20-mer peptide. These receptors lack a known antigen. Clones were sequenced by immunoSEQ multiplex PCR, and TCRdb holds only the in-frame ones, with some missing. This sample has 25,000 to 40,000 clones, with 78% found just once. Here the sequenced sample was PBMCs, taken from a glioma patient whose treatment included an IDH1 peptide vaccine. The source of these receptors is a man between 25 and 39 years old with glioma.

V usage is TRBV5-6 and J usage is TRBJ2-7; D perhaps matches TRBD1 (6 bases). Trimming took off 2 bases at V and 6 bases at J, with 15 bases between the two ends. This CDR3 contains 14 residues. From germline, CDR1 is SGHDT and CDR2 YYEEEE. CDR3 residues: CASSFEQGRSEQYF. The CDR3 bases are TGTGCCAGCAGCTTTGAACAGGGCCGGAGCGAGCAGTACTTC.

The chain is built from TRBV30 and TRBJ2-7; 8 nucleotides align to TRBD2. From germline, CDR1 is GTSNPN and CDR2 SVGIG (reference sequence). V lost 4 bases to trimming and J lost 4 bases; unmatched junction nucleotides: 12. There are 15 residues in the CDR3. The CDR3 DNA is TGTGCCTGGATGCCGGGAGGGTTTAGGTTATACGAGCAGTACTTC. It translates to CAWMPGGFRLYEQYF.

This clone was picked up a small number of times. The chain joins TRBV5-5 to TRBJ2-7, with D perhaps matching TRBD1 or TRBD2 (7 bases each). CDR1 SGHKS and CDR2 YYEKEE come from the germline V gene (reference sequence). The CDR3 loop spans 15 amino acids. Trimming took off 2 bases at V and 2 bases at J, with 14 bases between the two ends. CDR3 DNA: TGTGCCAGCAGCTTCGGGCAGGGGGGGCCCTACGAGCAGTACTTC. Translating gives CASSFGQGGPYEQYF. Full variable domain (remainder filled in from reference TRBV5-5 and TRBJ2-7): DAGVTQSPTHLIKTRGQQVTLRCSPISGHKSVSWYQQVLGQGPQFIFQYYEKEERGRGNFPDRFSARQFPNYSSELNVNALLLGDSALYLCASSFGQGGPYEQYFGPGTRLTVT.

In this sample, this clone turned up a few times. The rearrangement joins TRBV15 to TRBJ2-2; possible D gene TRBD2, 6 bases. Germline lookup yields CDR1 LNHNV and CDR2 YYDKDF (reference sequence). CDR3 length: 18 amino acids. The V gene lost 0 bases and the J gene lost 3 bases, with 17 bases spanning the gap. For the CDR3, the DNA is TGTGCCACCAGCAGAGATGGGACCCAGGGACTTCACACCGGGGAGCTGTTTTTT. This codes for CATSRDGTQGLHTGELFF.

In this sample, this clone turned up a few times. V and J are TRBV28 and TRBJ1-1; D is undetermined. This CDR3 region has 12 residues. Germline-derived CDR1 and CDR2 are MDHEN and SYDVKM. V was pared by 2 bases and J by 6 bases, with 7 bases between. CDR3 sequence (DNA): TGTGCCAGCAGTTTAGTAGGAGCTGAAGCTTTCTTT. This encodes CASSLVGAEAFF.

A few counts support this clone. The V and J genes are TRBV19 and TRBJ1-2, with a possible D match to TRBD1 (5 bases). The V and J ends lost 7 bases and 7 bases respectively, with 16 bases between them. The CDR3 covers 13 residues. Germline-derived CDR1 and CDR2 are LNHDA and SQIVND (reference sequence). CDR3 in DNA: TGTGCCAGTAACCTAGTGGGGCGTGGTGGCTACACCTTC. Translating it yields CASNLVGRGGYTF.

This chain connects TRBV5-6 to TRBJ2-5; D is perhaps TRBD1 or TRBD2 (5 bases each). CDR1 SGHDT and CDR2 YYEEEE come from the germline V gene. The CDR3 is made up of 13 amino acids. V lost 0 bases and J 5 bases, leaving 8 bases between the germline ends. CDR3 amino acids: CASSLVREETQYF. The CDR3 DNA reads as TGTGCCAGCAGCTTGGTCAGGGAGGAGACCCAGTACTTC.

This chain joins TRBV6-1 and TRBJ1-5; possibly TRBD1 for D (5 bases). V was trimmed by 4 bases and J by 4 bases, leaving 11 bases between them. The CDR3 is 14 amino acids. The germline CDR1 and CDR2 sequences are MNHNS and SASEGT. CDR3 region: CASSANRINQPQHF. The DNA for the CDR3 is TGTGCCAGCAGTGCAAACAGGATTAATCAGCCCCAGCATTTT.

The rearrangement links TRBV5-4 to TRBJ1-1; TRBD1 matches 8 bases. This CDR3 contains 14 residues. After removal of 4 bases from V and 5 bases from J, the junction contained 7 bases not matched to a gene. Per the germline V gene, CDR1 is SGHNT and CDR2 is YYREEE (reference sequence). The CDR3 DNA is TGTGCCAGCAGCCCGGACAGGGAGTATACTGAAGCTTTCTTT. Translated, it gives CASSPDREYTEAFF.